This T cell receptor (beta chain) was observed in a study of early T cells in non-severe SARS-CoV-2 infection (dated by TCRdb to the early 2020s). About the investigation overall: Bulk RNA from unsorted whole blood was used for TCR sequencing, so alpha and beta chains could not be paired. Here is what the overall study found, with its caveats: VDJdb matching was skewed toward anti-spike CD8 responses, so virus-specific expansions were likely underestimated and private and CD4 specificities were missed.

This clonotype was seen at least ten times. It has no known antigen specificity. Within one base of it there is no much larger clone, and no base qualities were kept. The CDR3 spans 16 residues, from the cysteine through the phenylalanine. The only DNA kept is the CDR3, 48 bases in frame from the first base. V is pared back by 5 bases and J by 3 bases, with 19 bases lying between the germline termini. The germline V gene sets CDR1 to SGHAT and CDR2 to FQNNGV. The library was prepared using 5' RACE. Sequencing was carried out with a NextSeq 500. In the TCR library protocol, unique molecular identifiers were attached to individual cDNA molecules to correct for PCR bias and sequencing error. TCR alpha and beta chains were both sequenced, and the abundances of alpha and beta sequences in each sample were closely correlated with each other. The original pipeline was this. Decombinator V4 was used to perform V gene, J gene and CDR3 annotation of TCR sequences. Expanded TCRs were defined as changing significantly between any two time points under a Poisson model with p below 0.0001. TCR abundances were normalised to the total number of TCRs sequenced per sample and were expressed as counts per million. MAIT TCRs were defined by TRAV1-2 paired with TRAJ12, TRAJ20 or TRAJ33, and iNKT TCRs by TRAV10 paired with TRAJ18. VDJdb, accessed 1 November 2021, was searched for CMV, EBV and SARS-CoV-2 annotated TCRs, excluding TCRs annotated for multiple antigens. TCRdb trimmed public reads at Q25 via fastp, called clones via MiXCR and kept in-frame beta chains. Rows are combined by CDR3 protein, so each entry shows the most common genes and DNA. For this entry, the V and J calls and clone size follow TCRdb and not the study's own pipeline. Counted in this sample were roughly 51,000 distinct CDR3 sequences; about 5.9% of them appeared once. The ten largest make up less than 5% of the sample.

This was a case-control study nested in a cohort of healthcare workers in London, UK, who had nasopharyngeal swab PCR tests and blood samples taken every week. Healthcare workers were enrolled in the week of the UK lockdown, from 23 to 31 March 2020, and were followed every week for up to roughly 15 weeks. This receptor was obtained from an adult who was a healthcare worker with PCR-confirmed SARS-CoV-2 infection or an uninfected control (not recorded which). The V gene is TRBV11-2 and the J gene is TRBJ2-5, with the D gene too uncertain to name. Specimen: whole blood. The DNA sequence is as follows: TGTGCCAGCAGCGGTGGTACGCCCACTGGTAAAGAGACCCAGTACTTC. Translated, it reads CASSGGTPTGKETQYF.